This T cell receptor beta chain was recovered during a study of T-cell memory formation after mild COVID-19. Study-level findings and limits: Pre-infection memory carried some responding clones, suggesting that cross-reactive memory joined.

MiXCR, run by TCRdb on the 5' RACE reads, gives a single entry per CDR3 protein. The sample includes about 270,000 distinct CDR3 sequences, 16% of them seen just once. The CDR3 length is 13 residues. Germline lookup yields CDR1 DFQATT and CDR2 SNEGSKA (reference sequence). Turning to this clonotype: The antigen is undetermined. The junction and the germline gene differ at one end; a read error may be behind it.

The clonotype was recovered from a man between 18 and 29 years old who had mild COVID-19 (a few samples of this study predate the infection). Cell type and time point are not known. The chain couples TRBV20-1 to TRBJ1-1; 10 nucleotides agree with TRBD1. Material for sequencing was PBMCs or a T cell subset sorted from them (not recorded which). The DNA of the CDR3 is TGCAGTGCTAGAGGACAGGGGGCCACTGAAGCCTTCTTT. Protein: CSARGQGATEAFF.